The 32 T cell receptor beta chains listed next were all sequenced from one sample in a study of OX40 agonist ivuxolimab in advanced cancers. Using immunoSEQ multiplex PCR, the repertoire was profiled, and TCRdb retains in-frame clones only, with some absent. The sample contains tens of thousands of clones, 70% to 90% of which appear only once. The specimen was CD4+ or CD8+ T cells sorted from blood, collected in a trial of the OX40 agonist ivuxolimab. The origin of the receptors is an adult with an advanced solid tumor such as melanoma, head and neck, liver or kidney cancer.

The chain uses TRBV27 and TRBJ2-7; the D call may be TRBD1 or TRBD2 (5 bases each). Trimming took 4 bases from V and 3 from J, leaving 10 bases between them. Germline CDR1 MNHEY, CDR2 SMNVEV (reference sequence). The CDR3 consists of 13 residues. CDR3 region: CASSYRDDYEQYF. DNA for the CDR3: TGTGCCAGCAGTTACCGGGACGACTACGAGCAGTACTTC.

This sequence joins TRBV7-9 and TRBJ1-6; TRBD1 matches at 7 bases. Per the germline V gene, CDR1 is SEHNR and CDR2 is FQNEAQ (reference sequence). This CDR3 region has 14 residues. Trimming cost V 5 bases and J 6 bases; bases outside gene matches: 4. CDR3 nucleotide sequence: TGTGCCAGCAGCCTGACAGGGATTAATTCACCCCTCCACTTT. As protein: CASSLTGINSPLHF.

The chain joins TRBV7-8 to TRBJ2-1; TRBD2 agrees at 11 bases. The CDR3 runs 15 residues. V lost 1 base to trimming and J lost 7 bases; unmatched junction nucleotides: 3. Per the germline V gene, CDR1 is SGHVS and CDR2 is FQNEAQ. CDR3 nucleotide sequence: TGTGCCAGCAGCTTAGTAGCGGGAGGGATAAATGAGCAGTTCTTC. Residues: CASSLVAGGINEQFF.

The CDR3: CASSLEVGYEQYF. The CDR3 nucleotides read TGTGCCAGCAGCCTGGAGGTGGGCTACGAGCAGTACTTC. This rearrangement joins TRBV5-5 to TRBJ2-7; possible D gene TRBD2, 5 bases. Trimming removed 4 bases from V and 3 bases from J, with 11 bases in between. CDR1 SGHKS and CDR2 YYEKEE come from the germline V gene (reference sequence). The CDR3 is made up of 13 amino acids.

The chain is built from TRBV5-6 and TRBJ1-5; D is unclear. This CDR3 has 13 amino acids. CDR1 and CDR2 from the germline V gene are SGHDT and YYEEEE. V lost 1 base and J 7 bases, leaving 9 bases between the germline ends. This chain's CDR3 is CASSLYLRQPQHF. For the CDR3, the DNA is TGTGCCAGCAGCTTGTACCTAAGGCAGCCCCAGCATTTT. The whole variable domain, remainder taken from reference TRBV5-6 and TRBJ1-5, is DAGVTQSPTHLIKTRGQQVTLRCSPKSGHDTVSWYQQALGQGPQFIFQYYEEEERQRGNFPDRFSGHQFPNYSSELNVNALLLGDSALYLCASSLYLRQPQHFGDGTRLSIL.

The CDR3 nucleotides are TGTGCCAGCACCGGAGGGAGGGAGTCCTACAATGAGCAGTTCTTC. Its protein product is CASTGGRESYNEQFF. V is TRBV7-9 and J is TRBJ2-1, with 7 bases aligning to TRBD2. There are 15 residues in the CDR3. Germline trimming cut 7 bases from V and 1 base from J; bases unmatched to any gene: 7. Germline CDR1 and CDR2: SEHNR and FQNEAQ (reference sequence).

The V and J genes are TRBV11-3 and TRBJ2-3, with a possible D match to TRBD2 (5 bases). This CDR3 region has 15 residues. Deletions cut 3 bases from V and 0 bases from J, with 10 bases between. The germline CDR1 and CDR2 sequences are SGHNT and YENEEA. The CDR3 spells CASSFGRKSTDTQYF. The CDR3 DNA reads TGTGCCAGCAGCTTTGGGAGAAAAAGCACAGATACGCAGTATTTT.

This chain links TRBV30 with TRBJ2-7; D is unresolved. Germline assignment: CDR1 GTSNPN and CDR2 SVGIG (reference sequence). The CDR3 length is 13 residues. Trimming removed 1 base from V and 3 bases from J, with 10 bases in between. Here the CDR3 DNA reads TGTGCCTGGAGTGAACAGCTATTCTACGAGCAGTACTTC. It translates to CAWSEQLFYEQYF. Drawing the rest from reference TRBV30 and TRBJ2-7, the complete variable domain is SQTIHQWPATLVQPVGSPLSLECTVEGTSNPNLYWYRQAAGRGLQLLFYSVGIGQISSEVPQNLSASRPQDRQFILSSKKLLLSDSGFYLCAWSEQLFYEQYFGPGTRLTVT.

The chain employs TRBV21-1 and TRBJ2-7; the table's D call TRBD1 went unverified against the DNA. TRBV21-1 is flagged as a pseudogene. CDR3 length: 17 amino acids. The CDR3 sequence: CASSKGKTVPERDEQYF. For the CDR3, the DNA is TGTGCCAGCAGCAAAGGAAAAACAGTCCCGGAACGAGACGAGCAGTACTTC.

V is TRBV28 and J is TRBJ2-1; D is unclear. Trimming removed 6 bases at V and 7 bases at J, with 10 bases between. This CDR3 has 12 amino acids. CDR1 and CDR2 from the germline V gene are MDHEN and SYDVKM. The CDR3 protein is CASRQPYNEQFF. The CDR3 DNA sequence: TGTGCCAGCAGGCAACCTTATAATGAGCAGTTCTTC.

V usage is TRBV7-3 and J usage is TRBJ2-5; 7 nucleotides match TRBD2. The J call may be faulty, since TRBJ2-7 better matches the DNA end. Germline CDR1 reads SGHTA; CDR2 reads FQGTGA. The CDR3 covers 13 residues. The CDR3 protein is CASSLSGSYEQYF. The CDR3 DNA reads as TGTGCCAGCAGCTTAAGCGGGAGTTACGAGCAGTACTTC.

The CDR3 nucleotides are TGCGCCAGCAGCCAAGATAGACTAGCGGGAGGCCCACCACGGGAGACCCAGTACTTC. Its protein is CASSQDRLAGGPPRETQYF. This sequence joins TRBV4-1 and TRBJ2-5, with 13 bases that match TRBD2. Germline values: CDR1 MGHRA, CDR2 YSYEKL. This CDR3 contains 19 residues. J lost 5 bases, V lost 0 bases, and 12 bases had no gene match.

This chain joins TRBV15 and TRBJ2-3; 7 nucleotides align to TRBD2. The CDR3 covers 16 residues. Trimming removed 4 bases from V and 6 bases from J; junction bases left unmatched: 13. Per the germline V gene, CDR1 is LNHNV and CDR2 is YYDKDF (reference sequence). CDR3 sequence (DNA): TGTGCCACCAGCACGGGGACTAACTTGGGTCATGATACGCAGTATTTT. Amino acid sequence: CATSTGTNLGHDTQYF.

This clone came up once. The J gene is TRBJ2-3, the V gene TRBV5-1, with 10 bases lining up with TRBD2. V lost 0 bases and J lost 8; bases outside the gene matches: 6. Germline V lookup: CDR1 SGHRS, CDR2 YFSETQ. The CDR3 is 15 residues long. This CDR3 is CASSLEAGGLSTQYF. The CDR3 DNA reads as TGCGCCAGCAGCTTGGAAGCGGGAGGGCTTAGTACGCAGTATTTT.

V gene TRBV15 combines with J gene TRBJ2-3; TRBD2 is a possible D gene (7 bases). Per the germline V gene, CDR1 is LNHNV and CDR2 is YYDKDF (reference sequence). The CDR3 consists of 15 residues. V lost 5 bases, J lost 2 bases, and 14 bases lay in between. The CDR3 region has the DNA TGTGCCACCAGCGGTGGGAGGGACAACACAGATACGCAGTATTTT. Its translation: CATSGGRDNTDTQYF.

In this sample, this clone turned up once. The chain links TRBV6-1 to TRBJ1-6; D remains ambiguous. This CDR3 comprises 13 residues. Trimming left V 6 bases short and J 8 bases short, with 11 bases between. Looked up from germline, CDR1 is MNHNS and CDR2 is SASEGT. The CDR3 reads CASSDGRYSPLHF. For the CDR3, the DNA is TGTGCCAGCAGCGATGGGAGATATTCACCCCTCCACTTT.

This chain connects TRBV7-2 to TRBJ2-7, with a tentative D call TRBD1 (5 bases). Germline CDR1 is SGHTA and CDR2 is FQGNSA. V was shortened by 2 bases and J by 5 bases, with 19 bases between the two germline ends. The CDR3 spans 16 residues. This chain's CDR3 is CASSLWGSVNEDEQYF. As DNA, the CDR3 is TGTGCCAGCAGCTTATGGGGCTCGGTGAATGAAGACGAGCAGTACTTC.

This chain connects TRBV5-5 to TRBJ2-5; weak D call: TRBD1 (5 bases). Germline V CDR1 and CDR2: SGHKS, YYEKEE (reference sequence). Trimming stripped 4 bases from V and 0 bases from J, with 13 bases between. The CDR3 covers 15 residues. CDR3 coding DNA: TGTGCCAGCAGCCGGAAGGGGTTGTACCAAGAGACCCAGTACTTC. The encoded protein is CASSRKGLYQETQYF.

This clone was observed a single time. The chain links TRBV28 to TRBJ2-1; tentative D call: TRBD2 (6 bases). The CDR3 spans 15 residues. Trimming took 4 bases from V and 7 from J, leaving 17 bases between them. Germline-derived CDR1 and CDR2 are MDHEN and SYDVKM. CDR3 in amino acids: CASSSPQVGRNEQFF. The DNA for the CDR3 is TGTGCCAGCAGTTCCCCACAGGTGGGGAGGAATGAGCAGTTCTTC.

V and J are TRBV5-1 and TRBJ2-7; D uncertain. The CDR3 consists of 16 residues. The germline gives CDR1 SGHRS, CDR2 YFSETQ. Trimming took off 0 bases at V and 5 bases at J, with 18 bases between the two ends. CDR3 sequence reads: CASSLAELGQRDEQYF. The CDR3 bases are TGCGCCAGCAGCTTGGCCGAGTTGGGTCAACGGGACGAGCAGTACTTC.

The chain carries TRBV2 and TRBJ1-1; 8 bases are a match to TRBD1. The CDR3 totals 13 residues. The ends lost 7 bases at V and 1 base at J; junction bases unmatched: 2. Germline assignment: CDR1 SNHLY and CDR2 FYNNEI. The CDR3 DNA follows: TGTGCCAGCAAAGGACAGGGGAACACTGAAGCTTTCTTT. Encoded protein: CASKGQGNTEAFF.

The chain's CDR3 is CASSLPGPGYGYTF. CDR3 nucleotides: TGTGCCAGCAGCCTACCGGGACCGGGCTATGGCTACACCTTC. This chain connects TRBV28 to TRBJ1-2, with a possible D match to TRBD1 (5 bases). The V gene lost 6 bases and the J gene lost 4 bases, with 15 bases spanning the gap. The germline gives CDR1 MDHEN, CDR2 SYDVKM. CDR3 size: 14 residues.

The genes are TRBV7-8 and TRBJ2-1; D uncertain. Trimming took off 5 bases at V and 2 bases at J, with 13 bases between the two ends. The CDR3 is 15 amino acids. Germline CDR1 reads SGHVS; CDR2 reads FQNEAQ. CDR3 loop: CASSPTGSPYNEQFF. The DNA for the CDR3 is TGTGCCAGCAGCCCGACCGGATCTCCCTACAATGAGCAGTTCTTC.

The rearrangement joins TRBV28 to TRBJ2-5; D is unresolved. The assigned J gene may be wrong: the sequence end matches TRBJ2-7 better. The CDR3 is 14 residues long. CDR1 and CDR2 (germline): MDHEN, SYDVKM. DNA for the CDR3: TGTGCCAGCAGTTTCTTGGCATCCTCCTACGAGCAGTACTTC. This encodes CASSFLASSYEQYF.

This clone has only one observation. The chain joins TRBV6-5 to TRBJ2-5; D may be TRBD2 (5 bases). The CDR3 length is 14 residues. Trimming cost V 0 bases and J 7 bases, with 12 bases left between them. Germline V gene sequence: CDR1 MNHEY, CDR2 SVGAGI. The CDR3 here is CASSYSEVVGTQYF. Written as DNA, the CDR3 is TGTGCCAGCAGTTACTCGGAGGTGGTCGGGACCCAGTACTTC.

This chain links TRBV25-1 with TRBJ2-2, with 11 bases fitting TRBD2. The CDR3 is 14 residues long. Trimming cost V 7 bases and J 4 bases; bases outside gene matches: 2. Germline values: CDR1 MGHDK, CDR2 SYGVNS. CDR3 loop: CASTLAGGTGELFF. The CDR3 bases are TGTGCCAGCACCCTAGCGGGAGGCACCGGGGAGCTGTTTTTT. The full variable domain, completed using reference TRBV25-1 and TRBJ2-2, is EADIYQTPRYLVIGTGKKITLECSQTMGHDKMYWYQQDPGMELHLIHYSYGVNSTEKGDLSSESTVSRIRTEHFPLTLESARPSHTSQYLCASTLAGGTGELFFGEGSRLTVL.

This clone was found once. The chain is built from TRBV7-9 and TRBJ2-3; D is perhaps TRBD1 or TRBD2 (5 bases each). The CDR3 is 14 amino acids. V lost 6 bases and J lost 2, with 12 bases in between. In germline, CDR1 is SEHNR, CDR2 FQNEAQ (reference sequence). In DNA form, the CDR3 reads TGTGCCAGCAGACATGAGGGGTACACAGATACGCAGTATTTT. This codes for CASRHEGYTDTQYF.

CDR3 in DNA: TGTGCCAGCAGTGAAGCAGATCCCACCGAAGATACGCAGTATTTT. It is translated as CASSEADPTEDTQYF. The J gene is TRBJ2-3, the V gene TRBV6-1, with D hard to call. There are 15 residues in the CDR3. The V and J ends lost 0 bases and 5 bases respectively, with 12 bases between them. Germline V CDR1 and CDR2: MNHNS, SASEGT.

This clone has a handful of counts. The V call is TRBV18, the J call TRBJ2-7; D might be TRBD2 (6 bases). The CDR3 is made up of 15 amino acids. V was pared by 2 bases and J by 2 bases, with 13 bases between. Germline V gene lookup returns CDR1 KGHSH and CDR2 LQKENI. Here the CDR3 reads CASSPRAGDPYEQYF. The CDR3 region has the DNA TGTGCCAGCTCACCAAGAGCGGGTGACCCCTACGAGCAGTACTTC.

The chain has TRBV2 and TRBJ2-2, with D perhaps assigned TRBD1 or TRBD2 (5 bases each). The CDR3 length is 12 residues. The germline CDR1 and CDR2 sequences are SNHLY and FYNNEI. V was clipped by 8 bases and J by 6 bases, with 10 bases between them. The CDR3 protein is CASGRDPGELFF. CDR3 bases: TGTGCCAGCGGCAGGGACCCCGGGGAGCTGTTTTTT. Full variable domain (rest looked up from reference TRBV2 and TRBJ2-2): EPEVTQTPSHQVTQMGQEVILRCVPISNHLYFYWYRQILGQKVEFLVSFYNNEISEKSEIFDDQFSVERPDGSNFTLKIRSTKLEDSAMYFCASGRDPGELFFGEGSRLTVL.

This clone was observed a handful of times. J is TRBJ1-4 and V is TRBV18; 8 bases fit TRBD1. Per germline, CDR1 KGHSH and CDR2 LQKENI. V lost 3 bases and J lost 7; bases outside the gene matches: 10. CDR3 size: 16 residues. The CDR3 sequence is CASSPLDRGGGEKLFF. DNA of the CDR3: TGTGCCAGCTCACCCTTAGACAGGGGCGGAGGTGAAAAACTGTTTTTT.

The V call is TRBV19, the J call TRBJ2-7, with TRBD1 matching over 10 bases. Germline V CDR1 and CDR2: LNHDA, SQIVND (reference sequence). Trimming took 3 bases from V and 6 from J; bases not matched to a gene: 5. This CDR3 spans 14 amino acids. For the CDR3, the DNA is TGTGCCAGTAGTATCTCCGGGACAGGGGCCGAGCAGTACTTC. As protein: CASSISGTGAEQYF.